What follows is one T cell receptor (beta chain) and its context. This entry belongs to a study of OX40 agonist ivuxolimab in advanced cancers. Study-wide context: The study treated patients with ivuxolimab, an agonistic anti-OX40 (CD134) antibody.

TCRdb's table, derived via immunoSEQ multiplex PCR, lists solely in-frame clones and lacks some. The table includes 65,000 to 100,000 clones, around 90% detected once. The CDR3 is made up of 15 amino acids. Germline V gene lookup returns CDR1 MNHNY and CDR2 SVGAGI (reference sequence). After removal of 6 bases from V and 4 bases from J, the junction contained 11 bases not matched to a gene. The source material was CD4+ or CD8+ T cells sorted from blood, sampled in a trial of the OX40 agonist ivuxolimab. The V call is TRBV6-6, the J call TRBJ2-7, with 8 bases identical to TRBD2. The source of this sequence is an adult with an advanced solid tumor such as melanoma, head and neck, liver or kidney cancer. CDR3 region: CASSPLASGLYEQYF. Here the CDR3 DNA reads TGTGCCAGCAGCCCCCTGGCTAGCGGGTTGTACGAGCAGTACTTC.